This paragraph covers one T cell receptor (beta chain) sequence. The data originate from a study of T cell changes during pregnancy in multiple sclerosis. TCRdb's table, derived via immunoSEQ multiplex PCR, lists solely in-frame clones and lacks some. Of tens of thousands of clones in the sample, about 92% were seen once. V was pared by 6 bases and J by 7 bases, with 9 bases between. Germline V gene lookup returns CDR1 SNHLY and CDR2 FYNNEI. The CDR3 length is 11 residues. The sample was peripheral blood, taken after pregnancy. The rearrangement links TRBV2 to TRBJ1-1, with D uncertain. The clonotype originates from a female donor with multiple sclerosis, enrolled in a pregnancy study. Written as DNA, the CDR3 is TGTGCCAGCAGGACCGGGATTGAAGCTTTCTTT. This encodes CASRTGIEAFF.